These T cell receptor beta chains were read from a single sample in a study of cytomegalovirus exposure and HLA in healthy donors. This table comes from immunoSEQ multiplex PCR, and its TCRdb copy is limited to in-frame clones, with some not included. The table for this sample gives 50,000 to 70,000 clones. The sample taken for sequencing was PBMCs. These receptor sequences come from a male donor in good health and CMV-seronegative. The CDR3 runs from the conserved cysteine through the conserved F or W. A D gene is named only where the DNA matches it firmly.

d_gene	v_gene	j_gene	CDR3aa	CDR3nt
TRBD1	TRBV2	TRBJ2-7	CASSPVGTGTHEQYF	TGTGCCAGCAGTCCAGTCGGGACAGGGACCCACGAGCAGTACTTC
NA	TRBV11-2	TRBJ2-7	CASSLVHYSAYEQYF	TGTGCCAGCAGCTTAGTCCACTATTCCGCCTACGAGCAGTACTTC
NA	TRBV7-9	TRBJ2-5	CASSSTSDETQYF	TGTGCCAGCAGTTCCACTAGTGATGAGACCCAGTACTTC
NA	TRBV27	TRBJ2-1	CASSPDRYNEQFF	TGTGCCAGCAGTCCCGACAGATACAATGAGCAGTTCTTC
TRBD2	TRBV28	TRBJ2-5	CASSWGGAETQYF	TGTGCCAGCAGTTGGGGGGGAGCGGAGACCCAGTACTTC
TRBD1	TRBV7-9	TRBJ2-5	CASSLADRVQETQYF	TGTGCCAGCAGCTTAGCGGACAGGGTCCAAGAGACCCAGTACTTC
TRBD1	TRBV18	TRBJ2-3	CASSTRTGYTDTQYF	TGTGCCAGCTCAACAAGGACAGGGTACACAGATACGCAGTATTTT
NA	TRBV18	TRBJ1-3	CASSPSGSGNTIYF	TGTGCCAGCTCACCGTCGGGTTCCGGAAACACCATATATTTT
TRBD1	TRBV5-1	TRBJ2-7	CASSPRTGGGEQYF	TGCGCCAGCAGCCCGAGGACAGGGGGAGGCGAGCAGTACTTC
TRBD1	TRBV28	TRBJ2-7	CASSTPSGQDYEQYF	TGTGCCAGCAGCACCCCCTCTGGACAGGACTACGAGCAGTACTTC
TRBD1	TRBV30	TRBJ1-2	CAWKRQGAIGYTF	TGTGCCTGGAAAAGGCAGGGGGCGATTGGCTACACCTTC
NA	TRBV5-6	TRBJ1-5	CASSGGPASNQPQHF	TGTGCCAGCAGCGGTGGCCCTGCTTCCAATCAGCCCCAGCATTTT
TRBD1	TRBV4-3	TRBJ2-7	CASSLLQGAYEQYF	TGCGCCAGCAGCCTCTTACAGGGGGCCTACGAGCAGTACTTC
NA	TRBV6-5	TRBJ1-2	CASSYAERGGYGYTF	TGTGCCAGCAGTTACGCGGAAAGGGGCGGCTATGGCTACACCTTC
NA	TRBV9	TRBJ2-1	CASSARWGDEQFF	TGTGCCAGCAGCGCCAGGTGGGGGGATGAGCAGTTCTTC
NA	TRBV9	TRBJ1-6	CASSVTGNSPLHF	TGTGCCAGCAGCGTGACGGGTAATTCACCCCTCCACTTT
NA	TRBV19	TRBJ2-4	CASSDSGAAKNIQYF	TGTGCCAGTAGTGATAGCGGAGCCGCCAAAAACATTCAGTACTTC
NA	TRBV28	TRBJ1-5	CASSLVDNQPQHF	TGTGCCAGCAGCCTAGTTGACAATCAGCCCCAGCATTTT
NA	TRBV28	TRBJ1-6	CASRGQENSPLHF	TGTGCCAGCAGGGGGCAGGAGAATTCACCCCTCCACTTT
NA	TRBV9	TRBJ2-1	CASSGSGRGNEQFF	TGTGCCAGCAGCGGTAGCGGTCGGGGCAATGAGCAGTTCTTC
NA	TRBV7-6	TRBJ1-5	CASSAGKGYQPQHF	TGTGCCAGCAGCGCCGGGAAAGGGTATCAGCCCCAGCATTTT
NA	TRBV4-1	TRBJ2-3	CASSWGRRSITDKQYF	TGCGCCAGCAGCTGGGGGCGGCGGAGTATCACAGATAAGCAGTATTTT
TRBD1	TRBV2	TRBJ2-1	CASRGRTGKEYEQFF	TGTGCCAGCAGAGGGAGGACAGGGAAGGAATATGAGCAGTTCTTC
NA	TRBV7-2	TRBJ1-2	CASSPFSQGQGGYTF	TGTGCCAGCAGCCCTTTTTCCCAGGGACAAGGTGGCTACACCTTC
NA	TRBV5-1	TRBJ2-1	CASSLGLSDNEQFF	TGCGCCAGCAGCTTAGGACTGTCCGACAATGAGCAGTTCTTC
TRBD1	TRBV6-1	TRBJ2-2	CASSLDRAGTGELFF	TGTGCCAGCAGCCTGGACAGGGCTGGCACCGGGGAGCTGTTTTTT
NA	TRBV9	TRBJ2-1	CASSVASWGGSADEQFF	TGTGCCAGCAGCGTAGCTTCATGGGGGGGCTCGGCGGATGAGCAGTTCTTC
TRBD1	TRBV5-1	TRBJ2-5	CASSLGQGQETQYF	TGCGCCAGCAGCCTCGGACAGGGGCAAGAGACCCAGTACTTC
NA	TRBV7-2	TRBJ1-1	CASSPHTEAFF	TGTGCCAGCAGCCCCCATACTGAAGCTTTCTTT
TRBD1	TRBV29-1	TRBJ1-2	CSVDRSRGLDGYTF	TGCAGCGTTGATAGGTCCAGGGGGCTTGATGGCTACACCTTC
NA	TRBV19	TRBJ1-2	CASSINGGRGFPRGYTF	TGTGCCAGTAGTATAAATGGCGGGAGAGGATTCCCGAGGGGCTACACCTTC
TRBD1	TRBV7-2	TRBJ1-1	CASSGQGGLMNTEAFF	TGTGCCAGCAGTGGACAGGGGGGCCTCATGAACACTGAAGCTTTCTTT
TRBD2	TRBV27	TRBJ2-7	CASSPGGIHEQYF	TGTGCCAGCAGCCCGGGGGGAATCCACGAGCAGTACTTC
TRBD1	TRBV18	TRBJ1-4	CASSPGQGREKLFF	TGTGCCAGCTCACCGGGACAGGGAAGGGAAAAACTGTTTTTT
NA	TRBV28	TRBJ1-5	CASKTGSNQPQHF	TGTGCCAGCAAAACAGGGTCGAATCAGCCCCAGCATTTT
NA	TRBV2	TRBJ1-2	CASSGRERPGDGYTF	TGTGCCAGCAGTGGGAGGGAAAGGCCTGGCGATGGCTACACCTTC
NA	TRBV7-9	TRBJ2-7	CATELNSEQYF	TGTGCCACCGAACTGAACAGTGAGCAGTACTTC
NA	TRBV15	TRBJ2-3	CATSRDLSTDTQYF	TGTGCCACCAGCAGAGATTTAAGCACAGATACGCAGTATTTT
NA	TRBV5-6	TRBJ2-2	CASSFGRGTGELFF	TGTGCCAGCAGCTTCGGCAGGGGCACCGGGGAGCTGTTTTTT
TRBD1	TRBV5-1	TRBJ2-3	CASSSRDRGFVSDTQYF	TGCGCCAGCAGCTCCCGGGACAGGGGGTTTGTTTCTGATACGCAGTATTTT
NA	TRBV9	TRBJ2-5	CASSSQVGGAQETQYF	TGTGCCAGCAGCAGTCAGGTGGGGGGGGCACAAGAGACCCAGTACTTC
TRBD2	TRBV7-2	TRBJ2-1	CASSSRLAGDDNEQFF	TGTGCCAGCAGCTCACGCCTAGCGGGAGACGACAATGAGCAGTTCTTC
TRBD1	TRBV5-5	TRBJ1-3	CASSSGGTAGNTIYF	TGTGCCAGCAGCTCGGGGGGGACAGCTGGAAACACCATATATTTT
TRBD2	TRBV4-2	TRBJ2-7	CASSQKMGGRVGTSASYEQYF	TGTGCCAGCAGCCAAAAAATGGGGGGTAGGGTTGGGACTAGCGCCTCCTACGAGCAGTACTTC
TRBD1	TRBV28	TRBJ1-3	CASRTGGPGNTIYF	TGTGCCAGCAGAACAGGGGGCCCTGGAAACACCATATATTTT